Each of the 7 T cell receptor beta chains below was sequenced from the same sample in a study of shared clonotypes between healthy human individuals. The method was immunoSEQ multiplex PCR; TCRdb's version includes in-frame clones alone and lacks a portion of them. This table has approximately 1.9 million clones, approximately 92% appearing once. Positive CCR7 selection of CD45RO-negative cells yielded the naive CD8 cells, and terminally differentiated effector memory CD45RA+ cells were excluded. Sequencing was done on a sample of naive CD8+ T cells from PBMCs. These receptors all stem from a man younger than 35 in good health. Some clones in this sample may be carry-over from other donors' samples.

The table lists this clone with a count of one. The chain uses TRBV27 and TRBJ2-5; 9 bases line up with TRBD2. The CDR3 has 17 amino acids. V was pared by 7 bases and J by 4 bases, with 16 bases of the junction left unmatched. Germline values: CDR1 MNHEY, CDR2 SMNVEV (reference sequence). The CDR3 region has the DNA TGTGCCAGCAAGAGTTACCAAGGCGGGAGGGCTGGAGAGACCCAGTACTTC. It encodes CASKSYQGGRAGETQYF.

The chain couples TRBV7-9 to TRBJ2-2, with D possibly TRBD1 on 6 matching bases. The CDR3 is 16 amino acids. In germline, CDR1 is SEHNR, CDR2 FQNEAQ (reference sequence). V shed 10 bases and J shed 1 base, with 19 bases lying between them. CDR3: CAIPSVGTKNTGELFF. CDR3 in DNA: TGTGCCATCCCCTCAGTCGGGACAAAGAACACCGGGGAGCTGTTTTTT.

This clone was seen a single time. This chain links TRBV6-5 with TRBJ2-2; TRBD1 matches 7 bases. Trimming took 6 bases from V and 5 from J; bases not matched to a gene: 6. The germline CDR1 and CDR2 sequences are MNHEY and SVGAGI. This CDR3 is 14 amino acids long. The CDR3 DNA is TGTGCCAGCAGCCTGAACAGGGGAACCGGGGAGCTGTTTTTT. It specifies CASSLNRGTGELFF.

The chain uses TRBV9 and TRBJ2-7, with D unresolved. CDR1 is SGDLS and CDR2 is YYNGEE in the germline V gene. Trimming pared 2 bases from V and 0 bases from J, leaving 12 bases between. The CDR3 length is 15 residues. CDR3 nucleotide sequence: TGTGCCAGCAGCGTTACAGACGTTAGCTCCTACGAGCAGTACTTC. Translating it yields CASSVTDVSSYEQYF.

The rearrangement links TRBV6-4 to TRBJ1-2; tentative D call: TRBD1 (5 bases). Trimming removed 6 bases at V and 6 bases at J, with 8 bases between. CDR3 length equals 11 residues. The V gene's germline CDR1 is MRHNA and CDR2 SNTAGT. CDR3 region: CASSAGNGYTF. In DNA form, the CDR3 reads TGTGCCAGCAGCGCAGGGAATGGCTACACCTTC.

CDR3 sequence reads: CASGLVLTGIQETQYF. The CDR3 DNA sequence: TGTGCTAGTGGTTTGGTGCTAACAGGGATCCAAGAGACCCAGTACTTC. The chain recombines TRBV12-5 with TRBJ2-5; weak D call: TRBD1 (6 bases). The CDR3 spans 16 residues. Trimming removed 0 bases at V and 1 base at J, with 12 bases between. CDR1 is LGHNT, CDR2 FRNRAP, per germline. Based on the CDR3 plus reference TRBV12-5 and TRBJ2-5, the full variable domain is DARVTQTPRHKVTEMGQEVTMRCQPILGHNTVFWYRQTMMQGLELLAYFRNRAPLDDSGMPKDRFSAEMPDATLATLKIQPSEPRDSAVYFCASGLVLTGIQETQYFGPGTRLLVL.

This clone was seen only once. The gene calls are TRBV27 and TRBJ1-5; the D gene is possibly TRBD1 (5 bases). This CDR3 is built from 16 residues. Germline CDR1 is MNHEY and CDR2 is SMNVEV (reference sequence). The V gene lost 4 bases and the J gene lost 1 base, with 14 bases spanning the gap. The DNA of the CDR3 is TGTGCCAGCAGTTGGGGCGCCGGGGGAAGCAATCAGCCCCAGCATTTT. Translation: CASSWGAGGSNQPQHF.